This T cell receptor (beta chain) derives from a study of control samples from healthy donors and cancer patients. Some clones are missing from TCRdb's copy, which holds only in-frame ones; the method was immunoSEQ multiplex PCR. The profile covers roughly 150,000 clones, with over 85% appearing a single time and around 2.5% taken by the ten largest. Germline CDR1 and CDR2: KGHDR and SFDVKD. V dropped 4 bases and J dropped 1 base, with 16 bases sitting between them. This CDR3 has 17 residues. The sequencing sample was made of blood. This TCR came from a man between 50 and 59 years old in good health. This chain connects TRBV24-1 to TRBJ2-1; possible D gene TRBD2, 6 bases. This chain's CDR3 is CATSDSLASGSYNEQFF. The DNA for the CDR3 is TGTGCCACCAGTGACTCTCTAGCGAGTGGGTCCTACAATGAGCAGTTCTTC.